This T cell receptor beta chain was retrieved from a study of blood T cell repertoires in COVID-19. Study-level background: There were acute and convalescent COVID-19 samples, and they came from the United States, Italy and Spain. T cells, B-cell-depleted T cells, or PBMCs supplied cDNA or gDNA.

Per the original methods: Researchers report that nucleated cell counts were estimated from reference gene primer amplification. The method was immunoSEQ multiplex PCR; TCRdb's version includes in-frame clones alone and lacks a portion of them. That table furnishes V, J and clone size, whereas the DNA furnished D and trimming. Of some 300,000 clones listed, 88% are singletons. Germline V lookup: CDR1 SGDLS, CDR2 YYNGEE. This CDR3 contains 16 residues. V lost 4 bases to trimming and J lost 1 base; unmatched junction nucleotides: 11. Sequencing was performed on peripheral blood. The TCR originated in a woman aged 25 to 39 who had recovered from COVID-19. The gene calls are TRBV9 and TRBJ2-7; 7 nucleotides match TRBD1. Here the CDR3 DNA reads TGTGCCAGCAGCACCCGACAGGGTTCGGCATCCTACGAGCAGTACTTC. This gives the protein CASSTRQGSASYEQYF.